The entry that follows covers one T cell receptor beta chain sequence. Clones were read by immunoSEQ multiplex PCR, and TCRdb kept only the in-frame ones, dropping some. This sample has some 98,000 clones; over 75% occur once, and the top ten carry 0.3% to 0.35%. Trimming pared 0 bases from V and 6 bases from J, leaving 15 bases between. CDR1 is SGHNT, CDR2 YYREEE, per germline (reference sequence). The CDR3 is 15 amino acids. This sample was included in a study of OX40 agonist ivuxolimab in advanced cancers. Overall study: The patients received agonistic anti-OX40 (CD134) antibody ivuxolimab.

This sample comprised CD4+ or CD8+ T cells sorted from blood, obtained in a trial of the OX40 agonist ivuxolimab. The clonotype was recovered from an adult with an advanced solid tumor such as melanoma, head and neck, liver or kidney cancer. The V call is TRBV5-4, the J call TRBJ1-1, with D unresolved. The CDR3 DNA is TGTGCCAGCAGCTTGGTTGGCCCTGAAAGGTCTGAAGCTTTCTTT. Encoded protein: CASSLVGPERSEAFF.